The present T cell receptor (beta chain) was sequenced within a study of T cells after yellow fever vaccination. For the study at large: With SMART-Seq v4 Ultra Low Input, the fractions containing low cell numbers were prepared. Study-level results: Just a small share of clonotypes turned up in the CD4 compartment as well as the CD8 compartment. FACS-sorted repertoires could contain abundant clonotypes contaminating from the bulk population.

Germline CDR1 reads SGHRS; CDR2 reads YFSETQ. V lost 4 bases to trimming and J lost 1 base, with 14 bases between them. There are 15 residues in the CDR3. With respect to this clonotype: No antigen is known for it.

In making TCR cDNA, 5'RACE template switching added a universal primer site and UMIs to it. A single record per CDR3 protein comes from TCRdb applying MiXCR to the 5' RACE reads. Of 450,000 to 600,000 distinct CDR3 sequences listed, approximately 15% were seen once; the top ten hold over 13%. The sample here was PBMCs, taken on the day of the yellow fever booster vaccination. J is TRBJ2-5 and V is TRBV5-1; D possibly corresponds to TRBD2 (6 bases). The clonotype was recovered from a man aged 25 to 40 who received the YFV17D yellow fever vaccine. The CDR3: CASSRETSPQETQYF. CDR3 coding DNA: TGCGCCAGCAGCAGAGAGACTAGTCCCCAAGAGACCCAGTACTTC.